Below, 15 T cell receptor beta chains from the same sample are listed, as sequenced in a study of cytomegalovirus exposure and HLA in healthy donors. It was with 60 Vbeta and 13 Jbeta primers that the PCR ran. Profiled with immunoSEQ multiplex PCR; TCRdb holds only in-frame clones, not every one. This table has some 150,000 clones, more than 80% appearing once. What was sequenced was PBMCs. The receptors originated from a woman aged 50 to 60 in good health and CMV-seronegative.

For this clone: An end of the junction differs from the germline gene, which may be a read error. The V call is TRBV7-2, the J call TRBJ2-2; D call uncertain. From germline, CDR1 is SGHTA and CDR2 FQGNSA. This CDR3 is built from 13 residues. The CDR3 spells CASSYLETGELFF. CDR3 sequence (DNA): TGTGCTAGCAGCTACCTCGAGACCGGGGAGCTGTTTTTT.

The chain employs TRBV20-1 and TRBJ1-5; no clear D. The CDR3 contains 10 residues. CDR1 is DFQATT, CDR2 SNEGSKA, per germline (reference sequence). CDR3 residues: CSIPSRPQHF. CDR3 bases: TGCAGCATTCCAAGCCGGCCCCAGCATTTT.

The chain uses TRBV6-5 and TRBJ2-7; possibly TRBD2 for D (7 bases). Germline V gene data show CDR1 as MNHEY and CDR2 as SVGAGI. This CDR3 spans 14 amino acids. The ends were cut back, 6 bases at V and 1 base at J, with 13 bases in the middle. The CDR3 here is CASRVKGGSYEQYF. In nucleotides, the CDR3 is TGTGCCAGCAGGGTGAAGGGGGGGTCCTACGAGCAGTACTTC.

This clone was observed a handful of times. Additional DNA sequences in this sample encode the identical CDR3. The genes are TRBV7-7 and TRBJ2-2; D ambiguous. V was shortened by 5 bases and J by 4 bases, with 14 bases between the two germline ends. The CDR3 length is 15 residues. Germline values: CDR1 SSHAT, CDR2 FNYEAQ (reference sequence). CDR3: CASSPLVAGTGELFF. DNA of the CDR3: TGTGCCAGCAGCCCATTGGTCGCAGGCACCGGGGAGCTGTTTTTT.

The chain uses TRBV10-2 and TRBJ1-2; 11 positions agree with TRBD1. Germline lookup yields CDR1 WSHSY and CDR2 SAAADI. The V segment lost 2 bases and the J segment 5 bases; nucleotides outside the gene matches: 7. There are 16 residues in the CDR3. The CDR3 DNA sequence: TGCGCCAGCAGTGAGCCCGCCGGGACAGGGGGTTATGGCTACACCTTC. Translation: CASSEPAGTGGYGYTF.

V and J are TRBV27 and TRBJ2-1, with D possibly TRBD1 on 6 matching bases. The CDR3 has 12 amino acids. Germline V CDR1 and CDR2: MNHEY, SMNVEV (reference sequence). V lost 6 bases and J lost 7, with 10 bases in between. The CDR3 is CASRKQGNEQFF. In nucleotides, the CDR3 is TGTGCCAGCAGAAAACAGGGAAATGAGCAGTTCTTC.

The chain couples TRBV7-9 to TRBJ2-2; 9 bases map to TRBD1. The length of the CDR3 is 17 residues. V dropped 5 bases and J dropped 0; count of bases not matched to a gene: 7. CDR1 is SEHNR and CDR2 is FQNEAQ in the germline V gene (reference sequence). The CDR3 here is CASSGQGRGTNTGELFF. The CDR3 DNA reads TGTGCCAGCAGCGGACAGGGGCGGGGAACGAACACCGGGGAGCTGTTTTTT. Filled out from reference TRBV7-9 and TRBJ2-2, the complete variable domain reads DTGVSQNPRHKITKRGQNVTFRCDPISEHNRLYWYRQTLGQGPEFLTYFQNEAQLEKSRLLSDRFSAERPKGSFSTLEIQRTEQGDSAMYLCASSGQGRGTNTGELFFGEGSRLTVL.

A single count supports this clone. V is TRBV7-8 and J is TRBJ1-2; 10 bases fit TRBD1. CDR1 and CDR2 (germline): SGHVS, FQNEAQ. With V trimmed by 1 base and J by 4 bases, 3 bases remained unmatched. This CDR3 region has 15 residues. Here the CDR3 reads CASSLVGTGVYGYTF. As DNA, the CDR3 is TGTGCCAGCAGCTTAGTGGGGACAGGGGTCTATGGCTACACCTTC.

The rearrangement joins TRBV9 to TRBJ1-1, with a possible D match to TRBD1 (5 bases). CDR1 is SGDLS, CDR2 YYNGEE, per germline. V shed 0 bases and J shed 4 bases, with 13 bases lying between them. The CDR3 sequence is 15 residues long. The chain's CDR3 is CASSVAGRGGTEAFF. The CDR3 nucleotides are TGTGCCAGCAGCGTAGCGGGGCGGGGCGGCACTGAAGCTTTCTTT. Full variable domain (remainder filled in from reference TRBV9 and TRBJ1-1): DSGVTQTPKHLITATGQRVTLRCSPRSGDLSVYWYQQSLDQGLQFLIQYYNGEERAKGNILERFSAQQFPDLHSELNLSSLELGDSALYFCASSVAGRGGTEAFFGQGTRLTVV.

The V gene is TRBV30, the J gene TRBJ1-6; 7 nucleotides line up with TRBD1. CDR1 is GTSNPN and CDR2 is SVGIG in the germline V gene (reference sequence). J was trimmed by 7 bases and V by 2 bases; bases with no gene match: 5. This CDR3 is built from 14 residues. The CDR3 sequence: CAWSRGQTNSPLHF. Here the CDR3 DNA reads TGTGCCTGGAGTAGGGGACAGACAAATTCACCCCTCCACTTT.

This chain joins TRBV10-1 and TRBJ2-3; D call uncertain. Germline CDR1 and CDR2: WNHNN and SYGVQD (reference sequence). The CDR3 has 12 residues. V was pared by 2 bases and J by 8 bases, with 8 bases between. The CDR3 coding sequence is TGCGCCAGCAGTGAGGCTCACGGTACGCAGTATTTT. Encoded protein: CASSEAHGTQYF.

This clone was recorded a few times. The V call is TRBV7-9, the J call TRBJ1-3, with D possibly being TRBD1 (5 bases). The germline gives CDR1 SEHNR, CDR2 FQNEAQ (reference sequence). This CDR3 region has 16 residues. V gave up 5 bases and J gave up 3 bases, with 17 bases separating them. The CDR3 DNA reads as TGTGCCAGCAGCCCCCCAGGACCCAGGGATGGAAACACCATATATTTT. Translating gives CASSPPGPRDGNTIYF.

This rearrangement joins TRBV6-9 to TRBJ2-7; 8 positions match TRBD1. The CDR3 totals 16 residues. Looked up from germline, CDR1 is MNHGY and CDR2 is SVAAGI. With V trimmed by 5 bases and J by 3 bases, 12 bases remained unmatched. The chain's CDR3 is CASSRFTRQGIYEQYF. Written as DNA, the CDR3 is TGTGCCAGCAGTCGATTTACCCGACAGGGGATCTACGAGCAGTACTTC.

This clone came up a few times. This chain joins TRBV29-1 and TRBJ2-2, with TRBD1 matching over 10 bases. V lost 6 bases and J lost 6; bases outside the gene matches: 7. The CDR3 extends over 14 amino acids. CDR1 SQVTM and CDR2 ANQGSEA come from the germline V gene. CDR3: CSVSGTGDAGELFF. In nucleotides, the CDR3 is TGCAGCGTCTCCGGGACAGGGGATGCCGGGGAGCTGTTTTTT.

The V and J genes are TRBV18 and TRBJ2-1; unclear D gene. This CDR3 spans 13 amino acids. The ends were cut back, 3 bases at V and 1 base at J, with 4 bases in the middle. CDR1 KGHSH and CDR2 LQKENI come from the germline V gene. The CDR3 reads CASSPVSYNEQFF. As DNA, the CDR3 is TGTGCCAGCTCACCCGTATCCTACAATGAGCAGTTCTTC.